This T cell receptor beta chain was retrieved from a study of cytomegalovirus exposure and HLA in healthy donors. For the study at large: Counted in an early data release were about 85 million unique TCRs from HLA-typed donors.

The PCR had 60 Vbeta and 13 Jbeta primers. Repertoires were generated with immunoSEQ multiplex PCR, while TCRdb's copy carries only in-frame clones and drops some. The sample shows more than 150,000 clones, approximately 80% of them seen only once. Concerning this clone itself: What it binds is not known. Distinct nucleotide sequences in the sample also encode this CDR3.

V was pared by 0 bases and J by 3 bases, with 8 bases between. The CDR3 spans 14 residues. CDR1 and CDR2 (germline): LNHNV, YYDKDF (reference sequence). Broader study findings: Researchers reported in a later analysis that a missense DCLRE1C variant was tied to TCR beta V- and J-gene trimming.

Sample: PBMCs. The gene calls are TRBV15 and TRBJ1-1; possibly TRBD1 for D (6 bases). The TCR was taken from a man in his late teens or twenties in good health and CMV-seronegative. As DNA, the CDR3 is TGTGCCACCAGCAGAGACAGGGGTCACACTGAAGCTTTCTTT. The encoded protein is CATSRDRGHTEAFF.